A selection of T cell receptor beta chains follows, all from one sample in a study of blood T cell repertoires in COVID-19. Sequencing used immunoSEQ multiplex PCR; TCRdb keeps in-frame clones, though not all of them. The data hold 430,000 or so clones, with 70% to 90% observed a single time. The sample taken for sequencing was PBMCs or T cells enriched from blood (not recorded which). Source of these receptors: a woman between 18 and 30 years old who had been exposed to COVID-19. The CDR3 runs from the conserved cysteine through the conserved F or W.

14,TRBJ1-2,TRBV18,CASSSGTGQYGYTF
11,TRBJ2-7,TRBV29-1,CSVTSGSEQYF
15,TRBJ2-1,TRBV3-1/TRBV3-2,CASSRWSQGDNEQFF
13,TRBJ2-2,TRBV7-2,CASGDRATGELFF
13,TRBJ2-2,TRBV5-1,CASSSMRSGELFF
17,TRBJ2-3,TRBV5-1,CASSFSSGRAAADTQYF
14,TRBJ1-2,TRBV10-3,CAISEGAGDYGYTF
15,TRBJ2-3,TRBV11-3,CASSRQGASTDTQYF
16,TRBJ1-1,TRBV7-2,CASSLPGQKVNTEAFF
17,TRBJ2-3,TRBV4-2,CASSPRDVSGLGDTQYF
16,TRBJ2-4,TRBV6-2/TRBV6-3,CASSYSERGAKNIQYF
12,TRBJ1-2,TRBV4-2,CASSGQNYGYTF
15,TRBJ2-2,TRBV7-8,CASSLAGGLTGELFF
16,TRBJ2-7,TRBV5-4,CASRRLGGGPSYEQYF
15,TRBJ1-5,TRBV28,CASSTPQGVGKPQHF
21,TRBJ2-1,TRBV19,CASSMDWGLGLAEHMYNEQFF
15,TRBJ2-7,TRBV5-1,CASSSLVGGPYEQYF
14,TRBJ1-5,TRBV28,CASTGEGGNQPQHF
12,TRBJ1-6,TRBV25-1,CASGGWNSPLHF
15,TRBJ2-7,TRBV19,CASSTDDRGGYEQYF
14,TRBJ1-5,TRBV7-2,CASSLSYSNQPQHF
14,TRBJ2-3,TRBV30,CAWQVGGMADTQYF
17,TRBJ1-2,TRBV5-8,CASNLGGPPDRGNGYTF
17,TRBJ1-1,TRBV7-9,CASSLYGFSVEYTEAFF
14,TRBJ2-2,TRBV29-1,CSVERAGRTGELFF
16,TRBJ1-3,TRBV6-5,CASSYTGHHSGNTIYF
16,TRBJ1-5,TRBV6-2/TRBV6-3,CASSWAYRTGNQPQHF
15,TRBJ2-2,TRBV7-3,CASSLTGLDTGELFF
15,TRBJ1-5,TRBV24-1,CATSDRQGSNQPQHF
13,TRBJ2-7,TRBV5-1,CASSLATAYEQYF
12,TRBJ2-3,TRBV20-1,CSASSDSDTQYF
15,TRBJ1-1,TRBV30,CAWSPVGRGRTEAFF
15,TRBJ2-1,TRBV9,CASSKEGAGYNEQFF
13,TRBJ2-1,TRBV13,CASSNTTRPGQFF
14,TRBJ2-7,TRBV6-5,CASSSGLATYEQYF
16,TRBJ2-3,TRBV7-9,CASGVSGLAGTDTQYF
15,TRBJ2-3,TRBV5-4,CASSLGGGDTDTQYF
15,TRBJ2-2,TRBV10-1,CASSAGTVNTGELFF
12,TRBJ1-1,TRBV2,CASSRGDTEAFF
15,TRBJ1-4,TRBV28,CASRHDTPTNEKLFF
14,TRBJ2-7,TRBV5-6,CASSFSAGVYEQYF
13,TRBJ2-1,TRBV5-1,CASSPLQGLEQFF
14,TRBJ2-7,TRBV19,CASSIGTSGYEQYF
17,TRBJ1-6,TRBV5-4,CASSLRQGGFSRSPLHF